The text below deals with one T cell receptor beta chain. The antigen is unknown. Data came from immunoSEQ multiplex PCR; TCRdb stores just in-frame clones and leaves some out. Of about 130,000 clones in the sample, roughly 93% were seen once. The data originate from a study of cytomegalovirus exposure and HLA in healthy donors. Study results and caveats: Many donors carried some public TCRs, although rarity characterized most TCR sequences. The study designated 150 to 200 TCR beta chains cytomegalovirus-associated.

Germline CDR1 is PRHDT and CDR2 is FYEKMQ (reference sequence). Trimming shortened V by 7 bases and J by 2 bases, and 15 bases separated the two germline ends. CDR3 length equals 14 residues. The rearrangement links TRBV13 to TRBJ2-7; tentative D call: TRBD1 (5 bases). This TCR came from a woman aged 18-35 years in good health and CMV-seronegative. What was sequenced was PBMCs. The CDR3 loop is CASNMDTNPYEQYF. CDR3 sequence (DNA): TGTGCCAGCAACATGGACACGAACCCCTACGAGCAGTACTTC. Based on the CDR3 plus reference TRBV13 and TRBJ2-7, the full variable domain is AAGVIQSPRHLIKEKRETATLKCYPIPRHDTVYWYQQGPGQDPQFLISFYEKMQSDKGSIPDRFSAQQFSDYHSELNMSSLELGDSALYFCASNMDTNPYEQYFGPGTRLTVT.